This is a list of T cell receptor beta chains from one sample in a study of glioma-infiltrating T cells after dendritic cell vaccination. Sequencing was performed with immunoSEQ multiplex PCR; in TCRdb, only in-frame clones are kept and a portion is missing. This sample has approximately 100,000 clones; roughly 79% occur once, and the top ten carry around 12%. The source material was blood, sampled before dendritic cell vaccination. Receptor source: a human donor with glioblastoma. Both conserved end residues are part of each CDR3. A D gene is named only where the DNA matches it firmly. Clone size is given for some rows only: seen once, a few or many times, or a class if the clone is expanded.

.	.	TRBJ1-1	TRBV4-1	CASRSYTEAFF	TGCGCCAGCAGGTCCTACACTGAAGCTTTCTTT
few	.	TRBJ1-6	TRBV19	CASSIGRAGSPLHF	TGTGCCAGTAGTATCGGGAGGGCGGGTTCACCCCTCCACTTT
.	.	TRBJ2-1	TRBV11-3	CASSLHAAAYNEQFF	TGTGCCAGCAGCTTACACGCGGCCGCCTACAATGAGCAGTTCTTC
.	TRBD1	TRBJ1-1	TRBV6-6	CASSPGQGNTEAFF	TGTGCCAGCAGTCCGGGACAGGGGAACACTGAAGCTTTCTTT
once	.	TRBJ2-7	TRBV5-6	CASSKETRSSSYEQYF	TGTGCCAGCAGCAAAGAGACACGATCTTCCTCCTACGAGCAGTACTTC
.	.	TRBJ2-7	TRBV5-4	CASSPEYFAGMAEQYF	TGTGCCAGCAGCCCCGAATATTTTGCAGGTATGGCCGAGCAGTACTTC
.	.	TRBJ2-7	TRBV6-5	CASSERVSEQYF	TGTGCCAGCAGTGAACGGGTTTCCGAGCAGTACTTC
.	TRBD1	TRBJ1-1	TRBV10-1	CASSEEENRGNTEAFF	TGCGCCAGCAGTGAGGAGGAAAACAGGGGGAACACTGAAGCTTTCTTT
.	.	TRBJ2-3	TRBV7-5	CARSLRSTDTQYF	TGTGCCAGAAGCTTACGTAGCACAGATACGCAGTATTTT
.	.	TRBJ1-2	TRBV7-2	CASSSQGLYGYTF	TGTGCCAGCAGCTCCCAGGGACTCTATGGCTACACCTTC
once	.	TRBJ1-2	TRBV7-9	CASSLEGGHGYTF	TGTGCCAGCAGCTTAGAGGGGGGGCATGGCTACACCTTC
once	TRBD2	TRBJ2-3	TRBV9	CASSVLAGGTDTQYF	TGTGCCAGCAGCGTACTAGCGGGGGGCACAGATACGCAGTATTTT
.	TRBD1	TRBJ2-1	TRBV15	CATSRLGGQGLNEQFF	TGTGCCACCAGCAGATTAGGGGGACAGGGTTTGAATGAGCAGTTCTTC
once	.	TRBJ2-3	TRBV2	CASREYREGDTQYF	TGTGCCAGCAGGGAATACAGGGAAGGAGATACGCAGTATTTT
.	.	TRBJ2-7	TRBV30	CAWKRGGEQYF	TGTGCCTGGAAGAGGGGAGGCGAGCAGTACTTC
.	TRBD1	TRBJ1-1	TRBV11-2	CASSSREGATEAFF	TGTGCCAGCAGCTCTCGTGAGGGGGCCACTGAAGCTTTCTTT
.	.	TRBJ1-2	TRBV19	CASSIDRVGYGYTF	TGTGCCAGTAGTATAGACAGGGTAGGATATGGCTACACCTTC
.	.	TRBJ1-2	TRBV28	CATRPPSYGYTF	TGTGCCACGAGGCCACCTAGCTATGGCTACACCTTC
.	TRBD1	TRBJ2-7	TRBV7-9	CASSFADRRPSYEQYF	TGTGCCAGCAGCTTCGCGGACAGGCGACCGTCCTACGAGCAGTACTTC
.	.	TRBJ2-2	TRBV7-2	CASSLVVWQGNTGELFF	TGTGCCAGCAGCTTAGTTGTTTGGCAGGGGAACACCGGGGAGCTGTTTTTT